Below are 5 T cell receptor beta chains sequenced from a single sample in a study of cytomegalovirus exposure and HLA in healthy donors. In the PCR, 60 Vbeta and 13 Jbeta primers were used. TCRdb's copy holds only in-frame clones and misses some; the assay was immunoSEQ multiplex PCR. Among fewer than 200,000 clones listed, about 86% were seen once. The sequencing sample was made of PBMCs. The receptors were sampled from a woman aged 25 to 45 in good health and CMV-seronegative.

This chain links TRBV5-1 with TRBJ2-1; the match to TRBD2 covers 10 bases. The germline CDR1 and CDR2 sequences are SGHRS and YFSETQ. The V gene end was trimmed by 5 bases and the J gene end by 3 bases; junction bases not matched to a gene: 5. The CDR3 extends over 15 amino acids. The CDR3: CASSWGTSVYNEQFF. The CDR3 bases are TGCGCCAGCAGTTGGGGGACTAGCGTCTACAATGAGCAGTTCTTC.

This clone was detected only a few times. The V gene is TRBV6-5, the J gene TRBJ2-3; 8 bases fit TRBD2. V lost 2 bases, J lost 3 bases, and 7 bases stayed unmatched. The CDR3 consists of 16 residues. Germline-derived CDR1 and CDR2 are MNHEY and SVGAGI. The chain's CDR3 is CASSYSSPSGTDTQYF. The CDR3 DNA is TGTGCCAGCAGTTACAGTTCGCCTAGCGGGACAGATACGCAGTATTTT.

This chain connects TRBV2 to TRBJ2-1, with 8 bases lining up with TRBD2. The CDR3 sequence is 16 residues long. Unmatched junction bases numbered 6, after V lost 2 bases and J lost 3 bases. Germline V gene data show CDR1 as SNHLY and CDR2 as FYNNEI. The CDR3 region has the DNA TGTGCCAGCAGTGAAAGCGGGGGCGCCTTCTACAATGAGCAGTTCTTC. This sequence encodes CASSESGGAFYNEQFF.

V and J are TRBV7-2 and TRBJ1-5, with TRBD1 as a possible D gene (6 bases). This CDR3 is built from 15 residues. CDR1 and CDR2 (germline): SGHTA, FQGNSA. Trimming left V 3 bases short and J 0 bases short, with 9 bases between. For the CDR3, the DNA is TGTGCCAGCAGCTTCCGCAGGGGTAGCAATCAGCCCCAGCATTTT. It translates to CASSFRRGSNQPQHF.

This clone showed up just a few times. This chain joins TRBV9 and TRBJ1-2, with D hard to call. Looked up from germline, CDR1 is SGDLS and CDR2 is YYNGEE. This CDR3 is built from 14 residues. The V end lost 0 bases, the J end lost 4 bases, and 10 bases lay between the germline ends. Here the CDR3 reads CASSVDGGAYGYTF. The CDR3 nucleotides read TGTGCCAGCAGCGTAGATGGTGGAGCCTATGGCTACACCTTC.